This record looks at one T cell receptor (beta chain) sequence and its context. Its antigen remains unknown. These data come from a study of beta chain features in type 1 diabetes. Study overall: Sorted cells from all samples, numbering roughly 100 million, were examined. General study points: VDJ junctions from type 1 diabetes patients carried fewer insertions and larger deletions. For Type 1 diabetes patients, all four CD4+ subsets carried TCRB CDR3s that were moderately but significantly shorter. Researchers reported that naive, central memory and Treg TCRB repertoires appeared more similar in patients than in healthy donors.

Purity above 95% was achieved in all sorted populations. What was sequenced were expressed TCRB transcripts, since all of the isolated RNA had been reverse transcribed. Sequenced by immunoSEQ multiplex PCR; TCRdb stores in-frame clones only, minus some. The table includes tens of thousands of clones, around half detected once. The specimen was Tregs from blood. This receptor was taken from a woman aged 40 to 50 with type 1 diabetes.

This CDR3 is CAISETYGQANSGNTIYF. The CDR3 DNA reads TGTGCCATCAGTGAGACCTACGGACAGGCGAATTCTGGAAACACCATATATTTT. The chain recombines TRBV10-3 with TRBJ1-3; TRBD1 matches 7 bases. V lost 2 bases and J lost 1; bases outside the gene matches: 11. The CDR3 loop spans 18 amino acids. Germline V gene data show CDR1 as ENHRY and CDR2 as SYGVKD.